The T cell receptor beta chain described here comes from a study of shared clonotypes between healthy human individuals. The CDR3 is made up of 14 amino acids. The V gene's germline CDR1 is SGHKS and CDR2 YYEKEE (reference sequence). Trimming pared 1 base from V and 4 bases from J, leaving 12 bases between. The data were produced by immunoSEQ multiplex PCR, yet TCRdb's version contains in-frame clones alone and is incomplete. This sample has nearly 500,000 clones, with 70% to 80% found just once. The sequence derives from a woman aged 35 to 49 in good health. Some clones in this sample may be carry-over from other donors' samples. Sequenced: PBMCs. The chain links TRBV5-5 to TRBJ2-7, with D perhaps matching TRBD1 or TRBD2 (6 bases each). The DNA for the CDR3 is TGTGCCAGCAGCTTGCAGGGGACTCCATACGAGCAGTACTTC. This gives the protein CASSLQGTPYEQYF.